Presented here are 21 T cell receptor beta chains from one specimen sequenced in a study of blood T cell repertoires in COVID-19. The method was immunoSEQ multiplex PCR; TCRdb's version includes in-frame clones alone and lacks a portion of them. In the table there are about 220,000 clones, 85% of which are singletons. Material: peripheral blood. These receptors all come from a man aged 50 or older who had recovered from COVID-19.

The J gene is TRBJ1-6, the V gene TRBV18; 11 nucleotides match TRBD1. In germline, CDR1 is KGHSH, CDR2 LQKENI. The CDR3 totals 18 residues. Unmatched junction bases numbered 1, after V lost 0 bases and J lost 0 bases. The CDR3 coding sequence is TGTGCCAGCTCACCACCGGGACAGGGGGTCTCCTATAATTCACCCCTCCACTTT. It translates to CASSPPGQGVSYNSPLHF.

The V call is TRBV12-5, the J call TRBJ2-3; tentatively, D is TRBD1 (6 bases). V dropped 1 base and J dropped 0 bases, with 8 bases sitting between them. The length of the CDR3 is 15 residues. CDR1 LGHNT and CDR2 FRNRAP come from the germline V gene. CDR3 residues: CASGLGDISTDTQYF. The CDR3 DNA is TGTGCTAGTGGTTTGGGGGACATTAGCACAGATACGCAGTATTTT. Complete variable domain (other parts from reference TRBV12-5 and TRBJ2-3): DARVTQTPRHKVTEMGQEVTMRCQPILGHNTVFWYRQTMMQGLELLAYFRNRAPLDDSGMPKDRFSAEMPDATLATLKIQPSEPRDSAVYFCASGLGDISTDTQYFGPGTRLTVL.

V usage is TRBV6-5 and J usage is TRBJ2-1; TRBD2 aligns across 11 bases. V lost 0 bases, J lost 5 bases, and 3 bases stayed unmatched. The CDR3 length is 16 residues. Per the germline V gene, CDR1 is MNHEY and CDR2 is SVGAGI. The CDR3 spells CASSYSLAGGNNEQFF. The CDR3 region has the DNA TGTGCCAGCAGTTACTCCCTAGCGGGAGGCAACAATGAGCAGTTCTTC.

The V and J genes are TRBV7-9 and TRBJ1-1, with unresolved D. The V end lost 6 bases, the J end lost 0 bases, and 11 bases lay between the germline ends. CDR1 is SEHNR, CDR2 FQNEAQ, per germline (reference sequence). The CDR3 has 14 residues. CDR3 sequence: CASRVTELNTEAFF. The DNA of the CDR3 is TGTGCCAGCAGGGTTACAGAGTTGAACACTGAAGCTTTCTTT. Using reference TRBV7-9 and TRBJ1-1 for the parts outside the CDR3, the full variable domain is DTGVSQNPRHKITKRGQNVTFRCDPISEHNRLYWYRQTLGQGPEFLTYFQNEAQLEKSRLLSDRFSAERPKGSFSTLEIQRTEQGDSAMYLCASRVTELNTEAFFGQGTRLTVV.

The chain joins TRBV5-1 to TRBJ1-1, with 7 bases that match TRBD1. The V gene's germline CDR1 is SGHRS and CDR2 YFSETQ. V was clipped by 1 base and J by 3 bases; unmatched bases: 3. The CDR3 is made up of 14 amino acids. The CDR3 loop is CASSLIRGDTEAFF. Written as DNA, the CDR3 is TGCGCCAGCAGCTTGATCAGGGGGGACACTGAAGCTTTCTTT.

The chain combines TRBV6-1 with TRBJ1-6; D is possibly TRBD1 (6 bases). The CDR3 is 16 amino acids. CDR1 is MNHNS, CDR2 SASEGT, per germline. The V gene lost 4 bases and the J gene lost 6 bases, with 16 bases spanning the gap. The CDR3 DNA follows: TGTGCCAGCAGTGTGGCAGGGGTTGGCCTTAATTCACCCCTCCACTTT. Amino acids: CASSVAGVGLNSPLHF.

This clone was observed a few times. The CDR3, as DNA: TGTGCCAGTAGTTGGCCGAACATATATGGCTACACCTTC. Protein product: CASSWPNIYGYTF. The gene calls are TRBV19 and TRBJ1-2, with unresolved D. The V gene lost 5 bases and the J gene lost 5 bases, with 12 bases spanning the gap. The CDR3 spans 13 residues. Germline V gives CDR1 LNHDA, CDR2 SQIVND (reference sequence).

The rearrangement links TRBV3-1 (or the pseudogene TRBV3-2) to TRBJ2-7; 12 bases are shared with TRBD2. The CDR3 runs to 16 residues. J was trimmed by 6 bases and V by 0 bases; bases with no gene match: 6. In germline, CDR1 is LGHDT, CDR2 YNNKEL (reference sequence). This CDR3 reads CASSQEASGRAGEQYF. For the CDR3, the DNA is TGTGCCAGCAGCCAAGAGGCTAGCGGGAGGGCCGGCGAGCAGTACTTC.

This clone was counted only a few times. The chain couples TRBV28 to TRBJ2-7; D might be TRBD1 (6 bases). The CDR3 extends over 13 amino acids. Germline-derived CDR1 and CDR2 are MDHEN and SYDVKM. Trimming shortened V by 6 bases and J by 8 bases, and 17 bases separated the two germline ends. The CDR3, as DNA: TGTGCCAGCAGCCAGGGACACGAAGGGCAGCAGTACTTC. Protein: CASSQGHEGQQYF.

The CDR3 nucleotides read TGTGCCAGCAGCCCCGTCCAGGGTTTTGGAGGAAACACCATATATTTT. This codes for CASSPVQGFGGNTIYF. This chain joins TRBV5-6 and TRBJ1-3, with a possible D match to TRBD1 (5 bases). The CDR3 is 16 amino acids. V gave up 4 bases and J gave up 4 bases, with 18 bases separating them. Germline assignment: CDR1 SGHDT and CDR2 YYEEEE.

The chain has TRBV18 and TRBJ2-4; 12 positions match TRBD2. The CDR3 loop spans 16 amino acids. V trimming: 4 bases; J trimming: 0 bases; junction bases outside the gene matches: 1. Germline V gene data show CDR1 as KGHSH and CDR2 as LQKENI. This CDR3 is CASSRTSGVAKNIQYF. The CDR3 nucleotides read TGTGCCAGCTCACGGACTAGCGGGGTAGCCAAAAACATTCAGTACTTC.

The rearrangement links TRBV6-1 to TRBJ2-4; possible D gene TRBD1, 5 bases. This CDR3 has 13 amino acids. CDR1 MNHNS and CDR2 SASEGT come from the germline V gene. Trimming removed 1 base at V and 10 bases at J, with 11 bases between. DNA of the CDR3: TGTGCCAGCAGTGAAGAGGGGCGACAGATTCAGTACTTC. The encoded protein is CASSEEGRQIQYF.

This clone has a handful of counts. CDR3 bases: TGCGCCAGCAGTCTGACAGGGTCCGGGGAGCTGTTTTTT. This sequence encodes CASSLTGSGELFF. This chain connects TRBV10-1 to TRBJ2-2, with TRBD1 matching 7 bases. CDR3 size: 13 residues. Looked up from germline, CDR1 is WNHNN and CDR2 is SYGVQD (reference sequence). V trimming: 5 bases; J trimming: 6 bases; junction bases outside the gene matches: 3.

V and J are TRBV6-5 and TRBJ1-5, with D perhaps matching TRBD1 (6 bases). V dropped 5 bases and J dropped 3 bases, with 11 bases sitting between them. Germline values: CDR1 MNHEY, CDR2 SVGAGI. The CDR3 loop spans 14 amino acids. DNA for the CDR3: TGTGCCAGCAGTCGGAACAGGGCCAATCAGCCCCAGCATTTT. Its protein is CASSRNRANQPQHF.

This clone showed up many times. The chain couples TRBV6-5 to TRBJ1-1, with D possibly being TRBD1 (5 bases). The CDR3 is 13 residues long. Germline V lookup: CDR1 MNHEY, CDR2 SVGAGI. Trimming left V 4 bases short and J 6 bases short, with 12 bases between. The CDR3 coding sequence is TGTGCCAGCAGTTCGCATTCGGGGGCTGAAGCTTTCTTT. Its protein is CASSSHSGAEAFF.

The chain is built from TRBV13 and TRBJ2-5; a possible D gene is TRBD2 (6 bases). This CDR3 has 12 residues. Trimming removed 5 bases from V and 4 bases from J, with 8 bases in between. Germline CDR1 PRHDT, CDR2 FYEKMQ (reference sequence). The CDR3 nucleotides read TGTGCCAGCAGCCGGGGGAGAGAGACCCAGTACTTC. It codes for CASSRGRETQYF.

The chain has TRBV5-4 and TRBJ2-7, with 9 positions matching TRBD2. The CDR3 is made up of 17 amino acids. Germline CDR1 and CDR2: SGHNT and YYREEE (reference sequence). The V and J ends lost 4 bases and 0 bases, in that order; junction bases with no gene match: 11. DNA for the CDR3: TGTGCCAGCAGCCAGTACGTTCTAGCGGGGACCTCCTACGAGCAGTACTTC. Its protein is CASSQYVLAGTSYEQYF.

This clone was seen a few times. The genes are TRBV20-1 and TRBJ2-7, with a tentative D call TRBD1 (6 bases). V was cut by 5 bases and J by 6 bases, with 11 bases left in between. Germline lookup yields CDR1 DFQATT and CDR2 SNEGSKA (reference sequence). The CDR3 has 11 residues. The CDR3 nucleotides read TGCAGTGCTCCCCGACAGGTCGAGCAGTACTTC. It specifies CSAPRQVEQYF.

In its sample, this clone was seen a few times. The chain combines TRBV7-2 with TRBJ1-5; no firm D call. Germline lookup yields CDR1 SGHTA and CDR2 FQGNSA. The germline V and J ends were trimmed by 3 bases and 0 bases, with 12 bases remaining between them. This CDR3 is 16 amino acids long. The CDR3 nucleotides read TGTGCCAGCAGCTTGTGGTCAGGTATTAGCAATCAGCCCCAGCATTTT. Translating gives CASSLWSGISNQPQHF. Based on the CDR3 plus reference TRBV7-2 and TRBJ1-5, the full variable domain is GAGVSQSPSNKVTEKGKDVELRCDPISGHTALYWYRQSLGQGLEFLIYFQGNSAPDKSGLPSDRFSAERTGGSVSTLTIQRTQQEDSAVYLCASSLWSGISNQPQHFGDGTRLSIL.

The rearrangement uses TRBV30 and TRBJ2-7; possible D gene TRBD1, 5 bases. The CDR3 contains 14 residues. Trimming removed 3 bases from V and 2 bases from J, with 14 bases in between. Germline CDR1 and CDR2: GTSNPN and SVGIG (reference sequence). CDR3 protein: CAWRSQGATYEQYF. The CDR3 DNA reads TGTGCCTGGAGAAGTCAGGGTGCAACCTACGAGCAGTACTTC. Full variable domain (remainder filled in from reference TRBV30 and TRBJ2-7): SQTIHQWPATLVQPVGSPLSLECTVEGTSNPNLYWYRQAAGRGLQLLFYSVGIGQISSEVPQNLSASRPQDRQFILSSKKLLLSDSGFYLCAWRSQGATYEQYFGPGTRLTVT.

The chain combines TRBV4-2 with TRBJ2-2; TRBD2 agrees at 11 bases. The trim removed 2 bases at V and 2 bases at J, leaving 7 bases unmatched. This CDR3 spans 18 amino acids. Germline CDR1 is LGHNA and CDR2 is YNFKEQ. The CDR3 loop reads CASSQILAGDVNTGELFF. CDR3 sequence (DNA): TGTGCCAGCAGCCAAATACTAGCGGGAGACGTAAACACCGGGGAGCTGTTTTTT.